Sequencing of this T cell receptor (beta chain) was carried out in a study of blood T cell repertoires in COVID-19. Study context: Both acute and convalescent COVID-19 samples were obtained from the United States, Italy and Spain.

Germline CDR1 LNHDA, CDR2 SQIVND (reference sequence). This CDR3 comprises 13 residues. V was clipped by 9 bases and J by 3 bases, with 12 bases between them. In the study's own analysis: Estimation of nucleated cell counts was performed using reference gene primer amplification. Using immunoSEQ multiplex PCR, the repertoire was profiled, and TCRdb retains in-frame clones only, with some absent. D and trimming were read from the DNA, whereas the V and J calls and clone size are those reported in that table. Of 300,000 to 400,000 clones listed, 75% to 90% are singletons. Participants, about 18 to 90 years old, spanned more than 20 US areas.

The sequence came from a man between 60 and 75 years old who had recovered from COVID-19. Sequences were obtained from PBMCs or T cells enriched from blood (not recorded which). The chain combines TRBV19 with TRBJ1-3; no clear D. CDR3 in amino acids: CASKPSGGNTIYF. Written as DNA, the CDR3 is TGTGCCAGCAAACCCTCGGGTGGAAACACCATATATTTT. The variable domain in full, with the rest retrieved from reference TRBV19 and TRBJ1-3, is DGGITQSPKYLFRKEGQNVTLSCEQNLNHDAMYWYRQDPGQGLRLIYYSQIVNDFQKGDIAEGYSVSREKKESFPLTVTSAQKNPTAFYLCASKPSGGNTIYFGEGSWLTVV.